Included here is one TCR beta chain sequence, with context. As yet, its antigen is unknown. This specimen comes from a study of beta chain features in type 1 diabetes. With 1 base removed from V and 1 base from J, the gap between germline ends came to 7 bases. CDR1 and CDR2 from the germline V gene are SGHTA and FQGNSA. The CDR3 is 14 amino acids. Findings and limits, study-wide: Sampled from patients, naive, central memory and Treg TCRB repertoires appeared more similar than those sampled from healthy donors. Patients with Type 1 diabetes showed moderately but significantly shorter TCRB CDR3s in all four CD4+ subsets.

Expressed TCRB transcripts were sequenced after all isolated RNA was converted to cDNA. Data came from immunoSEQ multiplex PCR; TCRdb stores just in-frame clones and leaves some out. The data show hundreds of thousands of clones, roughly 30% seen once. This receptor was obtained from a man between 18 and 35 years old in good health. V and J are TRBV7-2 and TRBJ2-5; D gene uncertain. Sequenced sample: naive CD4+ T cells from blood. Written as DNA, the CDR3 is TGTGCCAGCAGCTTAGTTTTCTCCCAAGAGACCCAGTACTTC. Translated, it gives CASSLVFSQETQYF.